Listed here are 19 T cell receptor beta chains from one sample, sequenced in a study of blood T cells in healthy people across ages. PCR was performed a second time for roughly 6 to 12 cycles using a sample-barcoded 5' primer and a J-beta primer mix. In TCRdb, the 5' RACE reads were re-called with MiXCR into one record per CDR3 protein. The top ten clones hold about 3.3% of a sample with more than 450,000 distinct CDR3 sequences, roughly a quarter of them seen once. These data are also associated with another study on T cells of mothers and their children.

What was sequenced was blood. Every receptor here comes from a boy aged 2 to 9 in good health.

This clonotype was observed a few times. The chain uses TRBV25-1 and TRBJ2-5, with D perhaps being TRBD1 or TRBD2 (6 bases each). With the DNA end fitting TRBJ2-7 better, the J assignment may be wrong. Per the germline V gene, CDR1 is MGHDK and CDR2 is SYGVNS. There are 14 residues in the CDR3. CDR3 DNA sequence: TGTGCCAGCAGTGAGAGGGGGGCCTCCTACGAGCAGTACTTC. It specifies CASSERGASYEQYF.

This clonotype has only a few counts. This chain links TRBV4-3 with TRBJ2-1; 8 bases are shared with TRBD2. Germline V gene lookup returns CDR1 LGHNA and CDR2 YSLEER. V lost 1 base, J lost 2 bases, and 4 bases stayed unmatched. The CDR3 extends over 16 amino acids. CDR3 DNA: TGCGCCAGCAGCCAAGGCGGGAGGTGGACCTACAATGAGCAGTTCTTC. Translated: CASSQGGRWTYNEQFF.

V and J are TRBV27 and TRBJ1-1; 12 bases align to TRBD1. Unmatched junction bases numbered 7, after V lost 0 bases and J lost 11 bases. The germline V gene encodes CDR1 MNHEY and CDR2 SMNVEV (reference sequence). The CDR3 covers 15 residues. CDR3 DNA: TGTGCCAGCAGTTTATCCCCGGGACAGGGGGCGGACGCTTTCTTT. Amino acids: CASSLSPGQGADAFF.

The V call is TRBV5-1, the J call TRBJ1-4; TRBD1 matches at 10 bases. Germline lookup yields CDR1 SGHRS and CDR2 YFSETQ. CDR3 size: 15 residues. V lost 4 bases, J lost 7 bases, and 7 bases stayed unmatched. CDR3 loop: CASSDDRGLGEKLFF. For the CDR3, the DNA is TGCGCCAGCAGCGATGACAGGGGGCTCGGTGAAAAACTGTTTTTT.

In nucleotides, the CDR3 is TGTGCCAGCGGGGGGGGCAGTGGCTACACCTTC. Residues: CASGGGSGYTF. The chain joins TRBV2 to TRBJ1-2; perhaps TRBD1 as D (6 bases). This CDR3 contains 11 residues. Germline V gene sequence: CDR1 SNHLY, CDR2 FYNNEI. With 8 bases removed from V and 7 bases from J, the gap between germline ends came to 11 bases.

This sequence joins TRBV4-3 and TRBJ1-1; D gene uncertain. Germline CDR1 and CDR2: LGHNA and YSLEER. The CDR3 spans 14 residues. V lost 1 base and J lost 1, with 7 bases in between. Here the CDR3 DNA reads TGCGCCAGCAGCCAAGCAGGCCGGAACACTGAAGCTTTCTTT. It yields the protein CASSQAGRNTEAFF.

The genes are TRBV29-1 and TRBJ2-5, with D uncertain. V dropped 4 bases and J dropped 2 bases, with 8 bases sitting between them. CDR3 length: 12 residues. In germline, CDR1 is SQVTM, CDR2 ANQGSEA. CDR3 loop: CSVVGLQETQYF. CDR3 in DNA: TGCAGCGTTGTTGGGTTACAAGAGACCCAGTACTTC.

This clonotype came up many times. The chain uses TRBV12-3 or TRBV12-4 and TRBJ2-5; 10 bases line up with TRBD2. Trimming removed 5 bases from V and 2 bases from J; junction bases left unmatched: 8. CDR3 size: 16 residues. CDR3 protein: CASSQGTSGDQETQYF. CDR3 sequence (DNA): TGTGCCAGCAGTCAGGGCACTAGCGGGGATCAAGAGACCCAGTACTTC.

This clonotype was seen ten or more times. The chain combines TRBV15 with TRBJ2-7, with a tentative D call TRBD1 (6 bases). The CDR3 covers 15 residues. The germline V gene encodes CDR1 LNHNV and CDR2 YYDKDF (reference sequence). The V end lost 1 base, the J end lost 1 base, and 11 bases lay between the germline ends. CDR3: CATSRVKDSSYEQYF. The CDR3 DNA is TGTGCCACCAGCAGAGTAAAGGACAGTTCCTACGAGCAGTACTTC. The full variable domain, rest sourced from reference TRBV15 and TRBJ2-7, is DAMVIQNPRYQVTQFGKPVTLSCSQTLNHNVMYWYQQKSSQAPKLLFHYYDKDFNNEADTPDNFQSRRPNTSFCFLDIRSPGLGDTAMYLCATSRVKDSSYEQYFGPGTRLTVT.

V usage is TRBV7-9 and J usage is TRBJ1-1; D remains ambiguous. Germline V gene data show CDR1 as SEHNR and CDR2 as FQNEAQ (reference sequence). Trimming took off 6 bases at V and 3 bases at J, with 14 bases between the two ends. The CDR3 runs 14 residues. The CDR3 reads CASRLGGAHTEAFF. Written as DNA, the CDR3 is TGTGCCAGCAGGCTTGGCGGAGCGCACACTGAAGCTTTCTTT.

This clonotype was found a few times. The chain combines TRBV24-1 with TRBJ2-5; no firm D call. Germline CDR1 reads KGHDR; CDR2 reads SFDVKD. V lost 4 bases to trimming and J lost 2 bases, with 7 bases between them. This CDR3 spans 13 amino acids. The CDR3 DNA follows: TGTGCCACCAGTGACGAGACTCAAGAGACCCAGTACTTC. The encoded protein is CATSDETQETQYF.

About this clonotype: Mismatch with germline at one junction end may stem from a read error. J is TRBJ1-1 and V is TRBV7-2; TRBD1 might be the D (6 bases). CDR1 and CDR2 (germline): SGHTA, FQGNSA. This CDR3 region has 13 residues. The CDR3 bases are TGTGCCAGCAGCTTAGCCGGGGGCGCGGCGTCGGCCTTT. As protein: CASSLAGGAASAF.

CDR3: CASNGKTGYSGANVLTF. CDR3 bases: TGTGCCAGCAACGGAAAGACAGGATACTCTGGGGCCAACGTCCTGACTTTC. The chain recombines TRBV12-3 or TRBV12-4 with TRBJ2-6, with D tentatively TRBD1 (6 bases). This CDR3 contains 17 residues. With 7 bases removed from V and 0 bases from J, the gap between germline ends came to 16 bases.

This clonotype was counted between two and nine times. V usage is TRBV7-2 and J usage is TRBJ1-4, with D unclear. The CDR3 is 14 amino acids. Looked up from germline, CDR1 is SGHTA and CDR2 is FQGNSA. Trimming removed 6 bases from V and 3 bases from J, with 11 bases in between. The CDR3: CASSSTRSNEKLFF. CDR3 bases: TGTGCCAGCAGTTCCACTCGCTCTAATGAAAAACTGTTTTTT. The full variable domain, in which reference TRBV7-2 and TRBJ1-4 provide the parts outside the CDR3, is GAGVSQSPSNKVTEKGKDVELRCDPISGHTALYWYRQSLGQGLEFLIYFQGNSAPDKSGLPSDRFSAERTGGSVSTLTIQRTQQEDSAVYLCASSSTRSNEKLFFGSGTQLSVL.

This clonotype was found many times. One end of the junction does not line up with germline, which may come from a read error. The J gene is TRBJ2-7, the V gene TRBV7-9, with D unclear. Germline V gene lookup returns CDR1 SEHNR and CDR2 FQNEAQ (reference sequence). This CDR3 is built from 14 residues. The CDR3 DNA reads as TGCGCCAGCAGCTTGGATGGCGGTTCCTACGAGCAGTACTTC. It is translated as CASSLDGGSYEQYF. Complete variable domain (other parts from reference TRBV7-9 and TRBJ2-7): DTGVSQNPRHKITKRGQNVTFRCDPISEHNRLYWYRQTLGQGPEFLTYFQNEAQLEKSRLLSDRFSAERPKGSFSTLEIQRTEQGDSAMYLCASSLDGGSYEQYFGPGTRLTVT.

The table lists this clonotype with a few counts. The CDR3 sequence: CASSKTRGNYNEQFF. The CDR3 nucleotides are TGTGCCAGCAGTAAGACTAGAGGGAACTACAATGAGCAGTTCTTC. This chain uses TRBV7-8 with TRBJ2-1, with a tentative D call TRBD2 (6 bases). There are 15 residues in the CDR3. V was cut by 6 bases and J by 3 bases, with 15 bases left in between. Germline lookup yields CDR1 SGHVS and CDR2 FQNEAQ.

This clonotype was counted between two and nine times. This chain joins TRBV2 and TRBJ1-2; D gene ambiguous. From germline, CDR1 is SNHLY and CDR2 FYNNEI. The CDR3 is made up of 11 amino acids. V gave up 7 bases and J gave up 3 bases, with 6 bases separating them. CDR3 residues: CASTADYGYTF. DNA of the CDR3: TGTGCCAGCACGGCCGACTATGGCTACACCTTC.

The CDR3 sequence is CASSLEGGWDILPNYEQYF. Here the CDR3 DNA reads TGTGCCAGCAGCTTAGAGGGGGGCTGGGACATTTTACCTAACTACGAGCAGTACTTC. The chain recombines TRBV7-8 with TRBJ2-1; D is perhaps TRBD1 or TRBD2 (6 bases each). The DNA end lines up better with TRBJ2-7; the J call may be wrong. This CDR3 has 19 amino acids. The germline CDR1 and CDR2 sequences are SGHVS and FQNEAQ.

This clonotype was seen a few times. The chain recombines TRBV15 with TRBJ1-2; D possibly corresponds to TRBD1 (5 bases). V dropped 2 bases and J dropped 12 bases, with 13 bases sitting between them. The germline V gene encodes CDR1 LNHNV and CDR2 YYDKDF (reference sequence). The CDR3 is 12 amino acids. CDR3 in DNA: TGTGCCACCAGCAGATCCAGGGAGGGCCACACCTTC. The encoded protein is CATSRSREGHTF. The full variable domain, in which reference TRBV15 and TRBJ1-2 provide the parts outside the CDR3, is DAMVIQNPRYQVTQFGKPVTLSCSQTLNHNVMYWYQQKSSQAPKLLFHYYDKDFNNEADTPDNFQSRRPNTSFCFLDIRSPGLGDTAMYLCATSRSREGHTFGSGTRLTVV.